A selection of T cell receptor beta chains follows, all from one sample in a study of shared clonotypes between healthy human individuals. The method was immunoSEQ multiplex PCR; TCRdb's version includes in-frame clones alone and lacks a portion of them. The sample shows over 750,000 clones, around 96% of them seen only once. The sample comprised naive CD8+ T cells sorted from blood. The receptors were sampled from a man younger than 40 in good health. Each CDR3 is given with its conserved first and last residue.

CDR3 protein	V gene	CDR3 length
CASSSPSDRDTDTQYF	TRBV2	16
CASSRLFGETDTQYF	TRBV7-8	15
CASSLAFPEYEQYF	TRBV7-8	14
CASSPVTDTEAFF	TRBV18	13
CASSPRGGGYEQYF	TRBV9	14
CASRREAGGFNSYNEQFF	TRBV9	18
CASLSRTSGANVLTF	TRBV9	15
CASSFYGVNTGELFF	TRBV27	15
CASLQGQETQYF	TRBV2	12
CASSLYNTYNEQFF	TRBV5-1	14
CASSRHGTTPSLSYEQYF	TRBV4-1	18
CASSPGGLANYGYTF	TRBV13	15
CASSHSTGTGSQYF	TRBV7-9	14
CSVELGAPEAFF	TRBV29-1	12
CASGPPDRLNTEAFF	TRBV7-9	15
CASSFGLVSYNEQFF	TRBV27	15
CSGSGDYTQYF	TRBV20-1	11
CASSQGNEQYF	TRBV9	11
CASSHGTGGLDGYTF	TRBV5-1	15
CASSQGRGSYEQYF	TRBV4-2	14
CASSLSPGPKEPQHF	TRBV27	15
CASSLVGTAMNTEAFF	TRBV7-9	16
CASSFGSPETQYF	TRBV7-8	13
CASSGQGENVLTF	TRBV5-1	13
CASSLNQGWDGYTF	TRBV27	14
CASSWTGTVAEQYF	TRBV5-6	14